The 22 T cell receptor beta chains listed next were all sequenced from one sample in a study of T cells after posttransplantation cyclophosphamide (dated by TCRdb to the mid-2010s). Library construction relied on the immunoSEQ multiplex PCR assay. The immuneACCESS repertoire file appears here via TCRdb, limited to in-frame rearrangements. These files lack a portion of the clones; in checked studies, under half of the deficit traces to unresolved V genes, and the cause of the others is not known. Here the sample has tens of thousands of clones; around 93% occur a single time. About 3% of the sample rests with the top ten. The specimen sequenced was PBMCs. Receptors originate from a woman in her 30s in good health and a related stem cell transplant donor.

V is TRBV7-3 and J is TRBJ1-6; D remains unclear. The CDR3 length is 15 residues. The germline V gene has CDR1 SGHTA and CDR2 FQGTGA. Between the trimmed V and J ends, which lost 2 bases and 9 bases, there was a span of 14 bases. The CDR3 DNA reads TGTGCCAGCAGCTTAGCGATCGGTGGAAGTTCACCCCTCCACTTT. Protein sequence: CASSLAIGGSSPLHF.

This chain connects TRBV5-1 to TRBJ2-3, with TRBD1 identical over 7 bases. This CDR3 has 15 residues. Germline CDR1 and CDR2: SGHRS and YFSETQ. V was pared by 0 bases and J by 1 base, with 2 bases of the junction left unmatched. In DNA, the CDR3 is TGCGCCAGCAGCTTGGAAGGGACAGGCACAGATACGCAGTATTTT. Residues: CASSLEGTGTDTQYF.

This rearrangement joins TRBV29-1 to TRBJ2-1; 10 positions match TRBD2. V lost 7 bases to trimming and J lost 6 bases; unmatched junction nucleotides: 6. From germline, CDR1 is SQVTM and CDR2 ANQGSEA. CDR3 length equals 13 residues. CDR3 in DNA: TGCAGCGCTAATTTAGCGGGGGGCAATGAGCAGTTCTTC. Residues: CSANLAGGNEQFF.

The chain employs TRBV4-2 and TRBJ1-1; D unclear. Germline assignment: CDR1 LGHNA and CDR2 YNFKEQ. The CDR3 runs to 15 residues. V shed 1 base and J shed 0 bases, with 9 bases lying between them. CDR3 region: CASSQAINLNTEAFF. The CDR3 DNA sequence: TGTGCCAGCAGCCAAGCCATCAACTTGAACACTGAAGCTTTCTTT.

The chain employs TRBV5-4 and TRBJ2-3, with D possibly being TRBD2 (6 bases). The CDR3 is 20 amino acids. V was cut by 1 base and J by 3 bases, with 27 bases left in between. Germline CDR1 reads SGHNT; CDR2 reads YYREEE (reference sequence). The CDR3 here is CASSLIGPSVRLGRTDTQYF. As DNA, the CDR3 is TGTGCCAGCAGCTTGATTGGTCCTAGCGTTCGGTTGGGACGGACAGATACGCAGTATTTT.

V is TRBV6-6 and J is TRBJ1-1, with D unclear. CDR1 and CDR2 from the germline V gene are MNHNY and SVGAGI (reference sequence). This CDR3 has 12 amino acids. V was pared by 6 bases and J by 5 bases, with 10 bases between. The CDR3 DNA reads TGTGCCAGCAGCACCGGTGGAACTGAAGCTTTCTTT. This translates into CASSTGGTEAFF.

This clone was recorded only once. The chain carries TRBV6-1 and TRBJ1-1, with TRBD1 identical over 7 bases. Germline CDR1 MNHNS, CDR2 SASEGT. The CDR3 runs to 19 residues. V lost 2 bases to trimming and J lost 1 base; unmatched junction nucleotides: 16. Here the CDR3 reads CASSESGWVAGGPNTEAFF. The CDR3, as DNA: TGTGCCAGCAGTGAAAGTGGGTGGGTGGCAGGGGGGCCGAACACTGAAGCTTTCTTT.

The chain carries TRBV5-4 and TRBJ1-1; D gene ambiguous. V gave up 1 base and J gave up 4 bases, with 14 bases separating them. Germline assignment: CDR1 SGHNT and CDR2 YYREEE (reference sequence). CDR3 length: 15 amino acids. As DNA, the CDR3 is TGTGCCAGCAGCTTGTACCGTGAGGCGTTCACTGAAGCTTTCTTT. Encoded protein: CASSLYREAFTEAFF.

In DNA form, the CDR3 reads TGTGCCAGCAGTTCCTGGGACAGCCTAGCCAAAAACATTCAGTACTTC. Amino acid sequence: CASSSWDSLAKNIQYF. The rearrangement joins TRBV27 to TRBJ2-4; 7 nucleotides match TRBD1. Trimming took 4 bases from V and 0 from J; bases not matched to a gene: 6. Germline CDR1 is MNHEY and CDR2 is SMNVEV (reference sequence). The CDR3 spans 16 residues.

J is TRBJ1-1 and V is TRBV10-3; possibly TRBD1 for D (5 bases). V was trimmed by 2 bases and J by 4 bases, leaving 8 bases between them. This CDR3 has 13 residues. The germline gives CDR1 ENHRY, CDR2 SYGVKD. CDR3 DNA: TGTGCCATCAGTGAGCCAGGGAGCACTGAAGCTTTCTTT. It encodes CAISEPGSTEAFF.

CDR3 DNA: TGTGCCAGCAGCCAAGACCGCCACACCGGGGAGCTGTTTTTT. It codes for CASSQDRHTGELFF. The chain combines TRBV4-2 with TRBJ2-2; unclear D gene. The CDR3 runs to 14 residues. Trimming stripped 0 bases from V and 3 bases from J, with 5 bases between. Germline values: CDR1 LGHNA, CDR2 YNFKEQ.

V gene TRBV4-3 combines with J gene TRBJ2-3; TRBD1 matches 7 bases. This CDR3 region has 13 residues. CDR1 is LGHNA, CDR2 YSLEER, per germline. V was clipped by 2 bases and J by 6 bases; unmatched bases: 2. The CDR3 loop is CASSQIQGDTQYF. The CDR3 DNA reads TGCGCCAGCAGCCAAATACAGGGGGATACGCAGTATTTT.

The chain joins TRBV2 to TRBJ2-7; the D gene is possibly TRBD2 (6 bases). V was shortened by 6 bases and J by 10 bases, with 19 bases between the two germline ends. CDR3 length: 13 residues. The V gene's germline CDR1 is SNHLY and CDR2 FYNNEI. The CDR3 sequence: CASRRGLEPRQYF. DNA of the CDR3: TGTGCCAGCAGAAGGGGACTCGAGCCGAGACAGTACTTC. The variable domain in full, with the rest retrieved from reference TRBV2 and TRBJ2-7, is EPEVTQTPSHQVTQMGQEVILRCVPISNHLYFYWYRQILGQKVEFLVSFYNNEISEKSEIFDDQFSVERPDGSNFTLKIRSTKLEDSAMYFCASRRGLEPRQYFGPGTRLTVT.

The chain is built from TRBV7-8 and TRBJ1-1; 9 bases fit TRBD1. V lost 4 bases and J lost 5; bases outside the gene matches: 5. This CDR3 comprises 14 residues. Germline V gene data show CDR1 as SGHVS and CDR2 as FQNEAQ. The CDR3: CASSYTGGLTEAFF. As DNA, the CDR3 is TGTGCCAGCAGCTATACAGGGGGCCTTACTGAAGCTTTCTTT.

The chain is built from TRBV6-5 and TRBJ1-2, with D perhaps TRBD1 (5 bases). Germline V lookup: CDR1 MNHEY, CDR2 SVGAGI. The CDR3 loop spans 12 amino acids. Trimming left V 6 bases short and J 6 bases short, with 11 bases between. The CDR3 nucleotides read TGTGCCAGCAGGCGGACACAAGATGGCTACACCTTC. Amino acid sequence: CASRRTQDGYTF.

CDR3 nucleotides: TGTGCCAGCAGTTTCCCCGGGGGAACCAACGAGCAGTACTTC. It specifies CASSFPGGTNEQYF. The J gene is TRBJ2-7, the V gene TRBV28, with D possibly being TRBD2 (6 bases). The germline gives CDR1 MDHEN, CDR2 SYDVKM. Trimming stripped 3 bases from V and 5 bases from J, with 14 bases between. The CDR3 is 14 residues long.

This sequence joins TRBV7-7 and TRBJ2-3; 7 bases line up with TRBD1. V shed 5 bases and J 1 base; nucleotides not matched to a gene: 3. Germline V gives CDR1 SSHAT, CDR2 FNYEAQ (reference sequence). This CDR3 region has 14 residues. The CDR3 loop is CASSLGQGTDTQYF. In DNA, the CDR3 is TGTGCCAGCAGCCTCGGACAGGGCACAGATACGCAGTATTTT.

The CDR3 bases are TGTGCCATCCGACAGGGAATGAACACTGAAGCTTTCTTT. This encodes CAIRQGMNTEAFF. The chain combines TRBV10-3 with TRBJ1-1; 7 bases match TRBD1. Germline assignment: CDR1 ENHRY and CDR2 SYGVKD. The CDR3 totals 13 residues. The ends lost 8 bases at V and 0 bases at J; junction bases unmatched: 3.

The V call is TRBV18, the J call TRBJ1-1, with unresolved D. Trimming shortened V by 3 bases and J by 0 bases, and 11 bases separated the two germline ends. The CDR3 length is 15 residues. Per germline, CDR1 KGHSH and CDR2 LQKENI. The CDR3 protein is CASSPYGQLNTEAFF. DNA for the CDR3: TGTGCCAGCTCACCTTATGGGCAGTTGAACACTGAAGCTTTCTTT.

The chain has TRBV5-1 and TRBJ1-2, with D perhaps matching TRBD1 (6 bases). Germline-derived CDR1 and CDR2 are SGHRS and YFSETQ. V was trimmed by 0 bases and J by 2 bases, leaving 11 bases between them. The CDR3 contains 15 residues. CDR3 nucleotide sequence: TGCGCCAGCAGCTTGGCTGCAGGGGAAAACTATGGCTACACCTTC. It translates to CASSLAAGENYGYTF.

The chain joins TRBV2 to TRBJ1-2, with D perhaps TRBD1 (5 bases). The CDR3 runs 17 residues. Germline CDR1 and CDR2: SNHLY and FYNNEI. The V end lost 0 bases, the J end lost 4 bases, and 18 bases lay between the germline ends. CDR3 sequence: CASSEARDSILGYGYTF. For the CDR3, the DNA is TGTGCCAGCAGTGAAGCGCGCGACAGCATACTAGGCTATGGCTACACCTTC. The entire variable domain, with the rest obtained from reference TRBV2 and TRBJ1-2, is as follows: EPEVTQTPSHQVTQMGQEVILRCVPISNHLYFYWYRQILGQKVEFLVSFYNNEISEKSEIFDDQFSVERPDGSNFTLKIRSTKLEDSAMYFCASSEARDSILGYGYTFGSGTRLTVV.

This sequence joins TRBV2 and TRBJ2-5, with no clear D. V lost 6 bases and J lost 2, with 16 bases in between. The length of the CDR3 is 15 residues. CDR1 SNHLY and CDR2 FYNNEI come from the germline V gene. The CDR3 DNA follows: TGTGCCAGCAGGAGAAGGGTATCGCGTCAAGAGACCCAGTACTTC. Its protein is CASRRRVSRQETQYF.